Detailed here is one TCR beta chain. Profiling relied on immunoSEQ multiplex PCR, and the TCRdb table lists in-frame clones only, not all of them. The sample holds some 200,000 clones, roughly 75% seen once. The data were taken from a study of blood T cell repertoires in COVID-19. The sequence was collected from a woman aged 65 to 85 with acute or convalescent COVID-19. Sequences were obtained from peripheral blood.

The CDR3 DNA sequence: TGTGCCAGCAGCTTAGAGCTTGCAGGGGCAGGAAACACCATATATTTT. Residues: CASSLELAGAGNTIYF. This rearrangement joins TRBV11-2 to TRBJ1-3; TRBD1 might be the D (6 bases). The CDR3 contains 16 residues. The V gene's germline CDR1 is SGHAT and CDR2 FQNNGV. The V gene lost 0 bases and the J gene lost 4 bases, with 13 bases spanning the gap. Looking up the rest from reference TRBV11-2 and TRBJ1-3 gives the full variable domain: EAGVAQSPRYKIIEKRQSVAFWCNPISGHATLYWYQQILGQGPKLLIQFQNNGVVDDSQLPKDRFSAERLKGVDSTLKIQPAKLEDSAVYLCASSLELAGAGNTIYFGEGSWLTVV.